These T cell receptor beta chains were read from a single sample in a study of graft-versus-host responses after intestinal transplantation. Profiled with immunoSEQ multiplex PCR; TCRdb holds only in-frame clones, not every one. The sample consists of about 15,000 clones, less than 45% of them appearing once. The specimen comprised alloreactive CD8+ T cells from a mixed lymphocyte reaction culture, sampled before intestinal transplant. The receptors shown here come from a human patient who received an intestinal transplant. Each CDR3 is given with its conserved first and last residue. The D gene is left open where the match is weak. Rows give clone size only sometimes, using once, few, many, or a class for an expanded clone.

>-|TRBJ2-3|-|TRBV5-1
TGCGCCAGCAGCTTGGGCGATCAGCGTTACACAGATACGCAGTATTTT
CASSLGDQRYTDTQYF
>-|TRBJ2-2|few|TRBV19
TGTGCCAGTAGTCCTGGAGGAGGTGTCGGGGAGCTGTTTTTT
CASSPGGGVGELFF
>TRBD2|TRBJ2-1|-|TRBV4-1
TGCGCCAGCAGCCCCTCGGGGGCTAGCGGGAGTTACTTGTACAATGAGCAGTTCTTC
CASSPSGASGSYLYNEQFF
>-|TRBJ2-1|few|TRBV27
TGTGCCAGCAGTTCGGACAATGAGCAGTTCTTC
CASSSDNEQFF
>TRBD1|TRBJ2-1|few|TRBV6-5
TGTGCCAGCAGTTTAGGGACAGGGGGCTGGAATGAGCAGTTCTTC
CASSLGTGGWNEQFF
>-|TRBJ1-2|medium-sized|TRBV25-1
TGTGCCAGCAGTGAAGGGACAAATTATGGCTACACCTTC
CASSEGTNYGYTF
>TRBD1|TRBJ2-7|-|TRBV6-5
TGTGCCACCAACCACAGGGGACCCTACGAGCAGTACTTC
CATNHRGPYEQYF
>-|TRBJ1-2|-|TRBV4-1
TGCGCCAGCAGCCAAGCCCCCGGGCAGGGCGGCTACACCTTC
CASSQAPGQGGYTF
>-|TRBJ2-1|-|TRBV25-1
TGTGCCAGCACCCTAAGCAATCCGAGCTCCTACAATGAGCAGTTCTTC
CASTLSNPSSYNEQFF
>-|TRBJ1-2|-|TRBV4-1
TGCGCCAGCAGCCAATTAACGGGTTATGGCTACACCTTC
CASSQLTGYGYTF
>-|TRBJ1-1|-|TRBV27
TGTGCCAGCAGTTTATGGCAGAACACTGAAGCTTTCTTT
CASSLWQNTEAFF
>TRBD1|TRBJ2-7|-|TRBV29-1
TGCAGCGTGGAGGGGGGACAGGGACCTTACTACGAGCAGTACTTC
CSVEGGQGPYYEQYF
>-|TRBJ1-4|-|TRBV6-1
TGTGCCAGCAGTGAAGAAGCAGGGCTGAATGAAAAACTGTTTTTT
CASSEEAGLNEKLFF
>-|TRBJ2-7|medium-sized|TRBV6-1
TGTGCCAGCGGGGCAAGGGTTCCCTACGAGCAGTACTTC
CASGARVPYEQYF
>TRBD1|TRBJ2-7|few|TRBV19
TGTGCCAGTAGTATAGTAACAGGGGGCTCCTACGAGCAGTACTTC
CASSIVTGGSYEQYF
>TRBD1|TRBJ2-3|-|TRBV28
TGTGCCGGCAGCTTTGGGACAGTGAATACAGATACGCAGTATTTT
CAGSFGTVNTDTQYF
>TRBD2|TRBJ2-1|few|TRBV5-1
TGCGCCAGCAGCTTTCCCATCTCGCGGACTAGCGGGAGTAGAAATGAGCAGTTCTTC
CASSFPISRTSGSRNEQFF
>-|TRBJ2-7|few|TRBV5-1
TGCGCCAGCAGCCTGGACGCAGGCTCCTACGAGCAGTACTTC
CASSLDAGSYEQYF
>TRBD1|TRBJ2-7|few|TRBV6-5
TGTGCCGGCGCCCACAGGGGGCCCTACGAGCAGTACTTC
CAGAHRGPYEQYF
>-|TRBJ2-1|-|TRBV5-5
TGTGCCAGCAGCTTGAGTTCAGGGAATTCCTACAATGAGCAGTTCTTC
CASSLSSGNSYNEQFF
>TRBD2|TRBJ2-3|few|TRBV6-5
TGTGCCAGCAGTTACGGGCCTAGCGGGGAAACCTTT
CASSYGPSGETF
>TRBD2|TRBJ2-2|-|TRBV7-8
TGTGCCAGCAGGGGGACTAGGGGTGTAACCGGGGAGCTGTTTTTT
CASRGTRGVTGELFF
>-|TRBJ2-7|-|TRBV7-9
TGTGCCAGCAGTTTTACCTTGGGACTGAACACCTACGAGCAGTACTTC
CASSFTLGLNTYEQYF
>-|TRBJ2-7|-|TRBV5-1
TGCGCCAGCAGCTTGGACGGGAATTACGAGCAGTACTTC
CASSLDGNYEQYF
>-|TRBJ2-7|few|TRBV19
TGTGCCACCTCGACAGCCAAAGAGCAGTACTTC
CATSTAKEQYF
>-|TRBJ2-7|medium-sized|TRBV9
TGTGCCAGCACCCCCCTGGCCAGCGGAGAGCAGTACTTC
CASTPLASGEQYF
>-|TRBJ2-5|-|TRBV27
TGTGCCAGCGGACCTAGCCCGACTGGGGAGACCCAGTACTTC
CASGPSPTGETQYF
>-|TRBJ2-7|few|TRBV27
TGTGCCAGCAGCGCCGGGACTGAGGGCTCCTACGAGCAGTACTTC
CASSAGTEGSYEQYF
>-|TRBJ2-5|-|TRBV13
TGTGCCAGCAGCTTAAGGCGGGATCGCCAAGAGACCCAGTACTTC
CASSLRRDRQETQYF
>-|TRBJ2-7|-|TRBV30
TGTGCCTGGAGTGTAGTCAGGGAAGAGCAGTACTTC
CAWSVVREEQYF
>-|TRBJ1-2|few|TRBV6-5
TGTGCCAGCAGTTACGGGCCGGCGGGCCTAGGCTACACCTTC
CASSYGPAGLGYTF
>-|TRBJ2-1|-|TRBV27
TGTGCCAGCAGTTTTGGTAGCGAGTCGACTGAGCAGTTCTTC
CASSFGSESTEQFF
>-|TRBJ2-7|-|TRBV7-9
TGTGCCAGCAGGCAGGGATACGAGCAGTACTTC
CASRQGYEQYF
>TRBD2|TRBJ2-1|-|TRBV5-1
TGCGCCAGCAGCTTGTCAGCGGGGGCCGCCTACAATGAGCAGTTCTTC
CASSLSAGAAYNEQFF
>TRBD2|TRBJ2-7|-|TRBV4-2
TGTGCCAGCAGCCAAGATATAGCGGGAGCGACCTACGAGCAGTACTTC
CASSQDIAGATYEQYF
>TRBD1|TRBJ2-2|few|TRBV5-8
TGTGCCAGCAGCCGGCGGACAGGGGCGAATGAGGAGCTGTTTTTT
CASSRRTGANEELFF
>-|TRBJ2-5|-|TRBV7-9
TGTGCCAGCAGCTCCCTTGGGGCTCAAGAGACCCAGTACTTC
CASSSLGAQETQYF
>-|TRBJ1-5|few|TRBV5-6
TGTGCCAGCAGCTCCGGGGCATATACAGGGATGGGCAATCAGCCCCAGCATTTT
CASSSGAYTGMGNQPQHF
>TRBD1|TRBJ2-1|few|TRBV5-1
TGCGCCAGCAGCGGCGGGACAGGGCCGCCAGATGAGCAGTTCTTC
CASSGGTGPPDEQFF
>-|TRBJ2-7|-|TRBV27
TGTGCCAGCAGCCTCGGGGGAACCTACGAGCAGTACTTC
CASSLGGTYEQYF
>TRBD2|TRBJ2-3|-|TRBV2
TGTGCCAGCAGTGAGGGAGGGTCGGACAGCACAGATACGCAGTATTTT
CASSEGGSDSTDTQYF
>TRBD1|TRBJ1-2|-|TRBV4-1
TGCGCCAGCAGCCAAGACAGGGGGCATGATGGCTACACCTTC
CASSQDRGHDGYTF
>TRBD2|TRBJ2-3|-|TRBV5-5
TGTGCCAGCAGAAACGGACTAGCGGGGGATACAGATACGCAGTATTTT
CASRNGLAGDTDTQYF
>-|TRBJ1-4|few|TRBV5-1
TGCGCCAGCAGCCCCCCGAATGAAAAACTGTTTTTT
CASSPPNEKLFF
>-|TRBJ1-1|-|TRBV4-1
TGCGCCAGCAGGGGCAGTGAAGCTTTCTTT
CASRGSEAFF
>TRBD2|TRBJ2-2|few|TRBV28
TGTGCCAGCAGCACTAGCGTCACCGGGGAGCTGTTTTTT
CASSTSVTGELFF
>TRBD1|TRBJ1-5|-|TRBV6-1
TGTGCCAGCAGCCAAAGACAGGGCCCTCAGCCCCAGCATTTT
CASSQRQGPQPQHF
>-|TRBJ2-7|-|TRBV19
TGTGCCAGTAGTTTTTCACGAGCGGGCTACGAGCAGTACTTC
CASSFSRAGYEQYF
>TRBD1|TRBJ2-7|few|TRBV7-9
TGTGCCAGCAGCTTGACAGGGAACTACGAGCAGTACTTC
CASSLTGNYEQYF
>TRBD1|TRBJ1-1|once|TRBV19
TGTGCCAGTAGTATCACAGGGGCCCACACTGAAGCTTTCTTT
CASSITGAHTEAFF
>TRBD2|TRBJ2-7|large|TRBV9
TGTGCCAGCAGCGTATTCGACGGGGGGGAGCAGTACTTC
CASSVFDGGEQYF
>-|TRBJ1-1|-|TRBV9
TGTGCCAGCAGCTTCACAGGGATCATGAACACTGAAGCTTTCTTT
CASSFTGIMNTEAFF
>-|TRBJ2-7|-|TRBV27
TGTGCCAGCAGTTTATCCCCGGGGAGCTCCTACGAGCAGTACTTC
CASSLSPGSSYEQYF
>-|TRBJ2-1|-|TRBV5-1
TGCGCCAGCAGCTGGAGGGGGGGCCCCTACAATGAGCAGTTCTTC
CASSWRGGPYNEQFF
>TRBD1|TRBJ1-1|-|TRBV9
TGTGCCAGCAGCTCAGGGGACAGTGCCACTGAAGCTTTCTTT
CASSSGDSATEAFF
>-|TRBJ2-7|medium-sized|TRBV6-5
TGTGCCAGCAGCCTCGGTTGGGGGGGCAACGAGCAGTACTTC
CASSLGWGGNEQYF
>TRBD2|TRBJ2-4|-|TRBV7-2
TGTGCCAGCAGCCTCGGACTAGCGGGGTTTGAAAACATTCAGTACTTC
CASSLGLAGFENIQYF